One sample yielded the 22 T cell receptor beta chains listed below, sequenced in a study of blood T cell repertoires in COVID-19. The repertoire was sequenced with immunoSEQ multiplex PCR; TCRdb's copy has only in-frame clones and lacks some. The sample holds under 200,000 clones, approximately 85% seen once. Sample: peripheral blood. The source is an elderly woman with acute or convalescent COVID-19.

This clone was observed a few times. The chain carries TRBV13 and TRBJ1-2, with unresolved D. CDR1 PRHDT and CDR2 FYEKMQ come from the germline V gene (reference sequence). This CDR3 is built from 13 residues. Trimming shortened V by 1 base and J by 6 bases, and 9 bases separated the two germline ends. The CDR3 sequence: CASSLAERDGYTF. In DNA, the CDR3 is TGTGCCAGCAGCTTAGCGGAGCGGGATGGCTACACCTTC.

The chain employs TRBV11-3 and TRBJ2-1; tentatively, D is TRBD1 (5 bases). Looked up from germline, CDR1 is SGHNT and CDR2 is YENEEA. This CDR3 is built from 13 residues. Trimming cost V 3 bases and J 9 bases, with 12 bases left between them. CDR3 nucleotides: TGTGCCAGCAGCTTGACAGTCCTAGGTGAGCAGTTCTTC. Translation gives CASSLTVLGEQFF.

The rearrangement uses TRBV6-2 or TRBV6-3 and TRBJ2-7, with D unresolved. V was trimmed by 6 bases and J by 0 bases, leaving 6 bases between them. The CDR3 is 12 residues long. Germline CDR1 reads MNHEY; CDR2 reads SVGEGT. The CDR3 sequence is CASSSSSYEQYF. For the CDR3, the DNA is TGTGCCAGCAGCTCCTCCTCCTACGAGCAGTACTTC.

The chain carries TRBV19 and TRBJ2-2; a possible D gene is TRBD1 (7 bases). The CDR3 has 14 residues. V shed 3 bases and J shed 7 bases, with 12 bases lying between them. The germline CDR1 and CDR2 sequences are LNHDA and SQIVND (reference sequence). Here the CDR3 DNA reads TGTGCCAGTAGTATGGCAGGGGGGAACGGGGAGCTGTTTTTT. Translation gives CASSMAGGNGELFF.

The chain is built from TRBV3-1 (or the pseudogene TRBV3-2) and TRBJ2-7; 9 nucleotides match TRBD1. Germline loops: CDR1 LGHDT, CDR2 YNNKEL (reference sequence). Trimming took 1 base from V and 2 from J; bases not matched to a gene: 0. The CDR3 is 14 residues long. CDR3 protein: CASSQGTGAYEQYF. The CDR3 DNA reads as TGTGCCAGCAGCCAAGGGACAGGGGCCTACGAGCAGTACTTC.

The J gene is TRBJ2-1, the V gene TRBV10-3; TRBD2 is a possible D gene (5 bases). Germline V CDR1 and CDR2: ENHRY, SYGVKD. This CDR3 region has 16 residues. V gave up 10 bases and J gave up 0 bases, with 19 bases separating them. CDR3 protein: CATRLTGLSSYNEQFF. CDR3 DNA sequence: TGTGCCACCAGACTGACGGGATTGAGCTCCTACAATGAGCAGTTCTTC.

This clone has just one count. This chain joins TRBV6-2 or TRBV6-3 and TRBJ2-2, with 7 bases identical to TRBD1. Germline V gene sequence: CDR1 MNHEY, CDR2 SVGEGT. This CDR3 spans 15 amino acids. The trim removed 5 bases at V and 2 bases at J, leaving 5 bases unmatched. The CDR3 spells CASSNYRGNTGELFF. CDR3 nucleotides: TGTGCCAGCAGTAACTACAGGGGAAACACCGGGGAGCTGTTTTTT.

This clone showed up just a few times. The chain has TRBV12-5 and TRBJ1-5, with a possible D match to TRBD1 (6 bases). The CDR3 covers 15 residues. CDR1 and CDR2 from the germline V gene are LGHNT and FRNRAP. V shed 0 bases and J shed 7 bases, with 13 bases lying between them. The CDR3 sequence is CASGLVQGRGQPQHF. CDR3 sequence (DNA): TGTGCTAGTGGTTTGGTACAGGGACGAGGGCAGCCCCAGCATTTT.

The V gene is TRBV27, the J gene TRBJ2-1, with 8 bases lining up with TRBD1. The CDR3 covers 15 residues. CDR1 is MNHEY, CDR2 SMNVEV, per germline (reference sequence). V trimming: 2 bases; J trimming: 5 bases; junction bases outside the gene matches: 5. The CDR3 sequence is CASSLTRQGNNEQFF. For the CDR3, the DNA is TGTGCCAGCAGTTTAACGAGACAGGGGAACAATGAGCAGTTCTTC.

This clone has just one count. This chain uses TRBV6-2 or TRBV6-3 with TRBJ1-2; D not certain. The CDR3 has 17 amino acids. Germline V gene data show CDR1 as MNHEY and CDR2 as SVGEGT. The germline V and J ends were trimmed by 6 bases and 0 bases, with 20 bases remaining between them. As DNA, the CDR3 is TGTGCCAGCAGCCGGTGGAGACCCGAGTTGACTAACTATGGCTACACCTTC. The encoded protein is CASSRWRPELTNYGYTF.

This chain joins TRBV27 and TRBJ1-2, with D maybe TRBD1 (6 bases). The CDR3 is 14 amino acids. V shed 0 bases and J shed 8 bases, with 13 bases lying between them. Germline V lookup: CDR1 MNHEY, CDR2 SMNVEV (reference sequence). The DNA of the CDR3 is TGTGCCAGCAGTTTATCTCGGGGGGCAAACGGCTACACCTTC. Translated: CASSLSRGANGYTF.

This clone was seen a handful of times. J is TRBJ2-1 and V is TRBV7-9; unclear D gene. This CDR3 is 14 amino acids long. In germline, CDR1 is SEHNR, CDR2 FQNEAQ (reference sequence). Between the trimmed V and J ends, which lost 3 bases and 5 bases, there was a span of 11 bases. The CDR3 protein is CASSFQVPHNEQFF. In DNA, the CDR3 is TGTGCCAGCAGCTTCCAGGTTCCCCACAATGAGCAGTTCTTC.

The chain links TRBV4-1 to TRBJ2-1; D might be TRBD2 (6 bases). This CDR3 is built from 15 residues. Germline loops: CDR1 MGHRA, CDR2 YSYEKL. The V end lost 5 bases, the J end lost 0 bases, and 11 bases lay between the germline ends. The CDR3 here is CASSSGLYSYNEQFF. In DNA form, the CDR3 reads TGCGCCAGCAGCTCGGGACTCTACTCCTACAATGAGCAGTTCTTC.

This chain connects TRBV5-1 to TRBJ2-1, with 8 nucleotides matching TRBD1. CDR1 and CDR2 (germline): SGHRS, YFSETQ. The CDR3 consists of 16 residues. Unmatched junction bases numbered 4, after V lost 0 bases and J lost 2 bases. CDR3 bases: TGCGCCAGCAGCTTGGGGACAGGGATGGCCTACAATGAGCAGTTCTTC. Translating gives CASSLGTGMAYNEQFF.

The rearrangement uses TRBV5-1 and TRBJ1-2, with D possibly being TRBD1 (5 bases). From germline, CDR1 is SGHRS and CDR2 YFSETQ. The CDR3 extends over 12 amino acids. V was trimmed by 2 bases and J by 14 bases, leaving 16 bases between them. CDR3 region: CASSFVPGEATF. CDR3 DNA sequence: TGCGCCAGCAGCTTCGTACCGGGGGAAGCGACCTTC.

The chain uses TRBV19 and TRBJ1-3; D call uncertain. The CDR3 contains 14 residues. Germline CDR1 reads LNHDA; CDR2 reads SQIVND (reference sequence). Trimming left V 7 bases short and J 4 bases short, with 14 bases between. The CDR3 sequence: CASTLTGVGNTIYF. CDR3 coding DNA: TGTGCCAGTACACTCACTGGAGTGGGAAACACCATATATTTT.

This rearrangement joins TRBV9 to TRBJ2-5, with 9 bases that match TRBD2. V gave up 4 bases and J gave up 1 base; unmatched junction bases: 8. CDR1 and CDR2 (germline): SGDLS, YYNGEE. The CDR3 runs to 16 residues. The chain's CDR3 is CASSTGTSIPQETQYF. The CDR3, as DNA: TGTGCCAGCAGCACGGGGACTAGCATCCCCCAAGAGACCCAGTACTTC.

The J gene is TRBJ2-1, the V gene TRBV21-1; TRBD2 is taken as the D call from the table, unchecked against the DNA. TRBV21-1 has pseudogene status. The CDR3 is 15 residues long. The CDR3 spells CASSKRREGYNEQFF. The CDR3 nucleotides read TGTGCCAGCAGCAAAAGGCGGGAAGGATACAATGAGCAGTTCTTC.

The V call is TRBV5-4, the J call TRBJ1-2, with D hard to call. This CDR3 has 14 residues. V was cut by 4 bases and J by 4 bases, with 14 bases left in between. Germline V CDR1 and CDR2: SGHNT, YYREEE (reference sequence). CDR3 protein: CASSPGGGIYGYTF. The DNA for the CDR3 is TGTGCCAGCAGCCCGGGTGGAGGGATCTATGGCTACACCTTC.

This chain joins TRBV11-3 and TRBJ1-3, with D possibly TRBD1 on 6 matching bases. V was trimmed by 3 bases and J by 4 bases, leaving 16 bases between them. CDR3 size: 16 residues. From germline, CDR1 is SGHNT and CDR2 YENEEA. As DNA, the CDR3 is TGTGCCAGCAGCTTGGCTTGGGGGCCAGAAGGAAACACCATATATTTT. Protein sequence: CASSLAWGPEGNTIYF.

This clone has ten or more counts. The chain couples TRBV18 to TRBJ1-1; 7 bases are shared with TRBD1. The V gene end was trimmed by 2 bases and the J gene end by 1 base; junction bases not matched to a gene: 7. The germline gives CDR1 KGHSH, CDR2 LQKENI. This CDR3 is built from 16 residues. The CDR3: CASSPIRGTENTEAFF. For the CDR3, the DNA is TGTGCCAGCTCACCAATTAGGGGGACAGAGAACACTGAAGCTTTCTTT.

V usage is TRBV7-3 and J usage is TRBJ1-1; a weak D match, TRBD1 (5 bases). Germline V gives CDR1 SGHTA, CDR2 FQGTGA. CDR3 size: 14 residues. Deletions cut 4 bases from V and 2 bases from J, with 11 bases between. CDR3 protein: CASSSLGANTEAFF. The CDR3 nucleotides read TGTGCCAGCAGCTCTTTAGGGGCTAACACTGAAGCTTTCTTT.